This T cell receptor beta chain was captured in a study of T cell repertoires in cytomegalovirus infection. Study information: Public TCR beta signatures provided an indication of both CMV infection and a matching HLA type. Regarding the study as a whole: The study identified carriers of CMV plus the relevant HLA from cumulative public TCR beta family frequency. Ex vivo, HLA-C-restricted CMV-specific TCR beta clonotypes prevailed over the rest of the response.

Remarks on this clonotype: The antigen is unknown.

The CDR3 consists of 16 residues. Trimming stripped 0 bases from V and 7 bases from J, with 14 bases between. CDR1 is SGHDT, CDR2 YYEEEE, per germline. From the reads, TCRdb called clonotypes with MiXCR, one entry per CDR3 protein. The repertoire holds fewer than 250,000 distinct CDR3 sequences, approximately 13% seen once, with approximately 1.8% in the top ten. The source material was PBMCs. The chain employs TRBV5-6 and TRBJ1-6, with D uncertain. This receptor was taken from a human donor in good health (CMV status not recorded). Some clones in this sample may be carry-over from other donors' samples. CDR3 nucleotide sequence: TGTGCCAGCAGCTTGGGTGCTGGAAGGAGGAATTCACCCCTCCACTTT. Translating gives CASSLGAGRRNSPLHF. The complete variable domain, with remaining parts taken from reference TRBV5-6 and TRBJ1-6, reads DAGVTQSPTHLIKTRGQQVTLRCSPKSGHDTVSWYQQALGQGPQFIFQYYEEEERQRGNFPDRFSGHQFPNYSSELNVNALLLGDSALYLCASSLGAGRRNSPLHFGNGTRLTVT.